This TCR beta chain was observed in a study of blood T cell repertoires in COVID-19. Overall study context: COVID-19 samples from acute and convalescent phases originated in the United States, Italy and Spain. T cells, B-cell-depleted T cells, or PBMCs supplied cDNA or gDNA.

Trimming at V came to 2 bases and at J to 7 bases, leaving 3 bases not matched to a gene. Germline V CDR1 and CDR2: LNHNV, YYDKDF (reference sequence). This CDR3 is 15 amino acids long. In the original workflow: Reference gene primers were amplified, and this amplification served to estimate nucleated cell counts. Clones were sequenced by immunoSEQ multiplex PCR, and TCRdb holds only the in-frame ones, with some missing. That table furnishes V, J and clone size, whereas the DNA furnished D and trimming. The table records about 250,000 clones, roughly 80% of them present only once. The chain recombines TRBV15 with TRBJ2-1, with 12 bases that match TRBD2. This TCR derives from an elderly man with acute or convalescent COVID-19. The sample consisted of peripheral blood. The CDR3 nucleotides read TGTGCCACCAGCAGACTCGGACTAGCGGGGAATGAGCAGTTCTTC. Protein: CATSRLGLAGNEQFF.